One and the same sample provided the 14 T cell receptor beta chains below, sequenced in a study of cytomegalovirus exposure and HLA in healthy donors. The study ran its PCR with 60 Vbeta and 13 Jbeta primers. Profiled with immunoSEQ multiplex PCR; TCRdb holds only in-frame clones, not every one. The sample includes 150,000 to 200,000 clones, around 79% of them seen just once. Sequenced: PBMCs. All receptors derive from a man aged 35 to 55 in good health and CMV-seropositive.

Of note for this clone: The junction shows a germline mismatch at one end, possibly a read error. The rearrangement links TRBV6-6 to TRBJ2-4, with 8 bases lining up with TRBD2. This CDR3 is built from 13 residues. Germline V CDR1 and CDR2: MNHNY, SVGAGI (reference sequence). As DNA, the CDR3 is TGTGCCAGCAGTAGCGGGAGCCGAAACAGTCAGTACTTC. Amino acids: CASSSGSRNSQYF.

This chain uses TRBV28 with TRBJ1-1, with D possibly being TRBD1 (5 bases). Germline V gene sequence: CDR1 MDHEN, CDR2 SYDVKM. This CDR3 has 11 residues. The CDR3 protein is CVCTGDTEAFF. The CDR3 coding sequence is TGTGTGTGTACGGGGGACACTGAAGCTTTCTTT.

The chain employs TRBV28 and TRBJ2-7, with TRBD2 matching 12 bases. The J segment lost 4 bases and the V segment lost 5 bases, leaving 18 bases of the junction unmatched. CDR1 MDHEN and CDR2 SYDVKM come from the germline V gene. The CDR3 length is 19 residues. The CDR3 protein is CASSRTGGTSGRYKYEQYF. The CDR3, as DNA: TGTGCCAGCAGTCGGACAGGGGGTACTAGCGGGAGGTATAAGTACGAGCAGTACTTC.

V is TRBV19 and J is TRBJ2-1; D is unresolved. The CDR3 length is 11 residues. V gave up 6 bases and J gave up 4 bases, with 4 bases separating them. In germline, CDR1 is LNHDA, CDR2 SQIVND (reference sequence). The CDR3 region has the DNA TGTGCCAGTAGAGCGTACAATGAGCAGTTCTTC. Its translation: CASRAYNEQFF.

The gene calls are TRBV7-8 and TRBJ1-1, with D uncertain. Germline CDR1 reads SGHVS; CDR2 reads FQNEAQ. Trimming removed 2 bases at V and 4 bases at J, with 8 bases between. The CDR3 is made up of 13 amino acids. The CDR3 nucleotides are TGTGCCAGCAGCTTAACCGGGAGCACTGAAGCTTTCTTT. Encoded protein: CASSLTGSTEAFF.

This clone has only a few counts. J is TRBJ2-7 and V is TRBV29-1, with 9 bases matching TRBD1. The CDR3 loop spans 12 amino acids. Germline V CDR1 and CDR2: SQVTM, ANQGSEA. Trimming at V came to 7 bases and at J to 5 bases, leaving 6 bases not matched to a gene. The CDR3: CSATGQGNEQYF. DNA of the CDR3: TGCAGCGCCACGGGACAGGGCAACGAGCAGTACTTC.

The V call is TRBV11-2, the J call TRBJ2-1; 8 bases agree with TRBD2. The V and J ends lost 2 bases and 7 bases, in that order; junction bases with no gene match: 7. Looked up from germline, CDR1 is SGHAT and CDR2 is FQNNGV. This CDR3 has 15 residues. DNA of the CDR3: TGTGCCAGCAGCTTACCCAGCGGGAGTCAAAATGAGCAGTTCTTC. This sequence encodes CASSLPSGSQNEQFF. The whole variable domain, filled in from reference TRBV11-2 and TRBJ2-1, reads EAGVAQSPRYKIIEKRQSVAFWCNPISGHATLYWYQQILGQGPKLLIQFQNNGVVDDSQLPKDRFSAERLKGVDSTLKIQPAKLEDSAVYLCASSLPSGSQNEQFFGPGTRLTVL.

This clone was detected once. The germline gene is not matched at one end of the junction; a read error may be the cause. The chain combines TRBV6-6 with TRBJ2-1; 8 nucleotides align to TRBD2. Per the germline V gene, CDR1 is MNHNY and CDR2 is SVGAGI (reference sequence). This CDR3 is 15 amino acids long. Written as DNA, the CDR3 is TGTGTCAGCAGGATTAGCGGGAATCTCGACAATGAGCAGTTCTTC. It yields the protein CVSRISGNLDNEQFF.

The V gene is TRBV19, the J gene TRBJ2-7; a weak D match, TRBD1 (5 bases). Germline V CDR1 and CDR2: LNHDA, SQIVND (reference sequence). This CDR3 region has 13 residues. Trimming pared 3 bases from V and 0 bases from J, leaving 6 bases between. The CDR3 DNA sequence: TGTGCCAGTAGTATGACAGTCTCCTACGAGCAGTACTTC. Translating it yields CASSMTVSYEQYF.

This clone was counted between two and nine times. CDR3 coding DNA: TGTGCCAGCAGCCCGGAACAGGGGAGGAAGGGCACAGATACGCAGTATTTT. Residues: CASSPEQGRKGTDTQYF. The chain combines TRBV7-9 with TRBJ2-3; perhaps TRBD1 as D (7 bases). V lost 5 bases to trimming and J lost 1 base, with 19 bases between them. Germline-derived CDR1 and CDR2 are SEHNR and FQNEAQ (reference sequence). The CDR3 loop spans 17 amino acids.

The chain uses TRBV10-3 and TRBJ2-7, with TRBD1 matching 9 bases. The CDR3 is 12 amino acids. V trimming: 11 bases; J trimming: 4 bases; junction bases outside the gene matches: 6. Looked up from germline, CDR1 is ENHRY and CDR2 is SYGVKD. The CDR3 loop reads CAVRTGDYEQYF. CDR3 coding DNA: TGTGCCGTGAGGACAGGGGATTACGAGCAGTACTTC.

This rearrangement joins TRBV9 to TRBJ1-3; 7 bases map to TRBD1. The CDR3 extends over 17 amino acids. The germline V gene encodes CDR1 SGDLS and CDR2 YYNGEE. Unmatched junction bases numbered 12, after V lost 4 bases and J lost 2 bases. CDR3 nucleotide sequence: TGTGCCAGCAGCCCCGAGGCCGGACAGGCCGCTGGAAACACCATATATTTT. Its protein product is CASSPEAGQAAGNTIYF.

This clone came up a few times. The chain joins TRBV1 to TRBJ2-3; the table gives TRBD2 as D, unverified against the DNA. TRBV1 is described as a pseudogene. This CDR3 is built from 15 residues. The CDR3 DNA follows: TGCACCCGCCTTCCGGGACTAGCGGCCCCAGATACGCAGTATTTT. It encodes CTRLPGLAAPDTQYF.

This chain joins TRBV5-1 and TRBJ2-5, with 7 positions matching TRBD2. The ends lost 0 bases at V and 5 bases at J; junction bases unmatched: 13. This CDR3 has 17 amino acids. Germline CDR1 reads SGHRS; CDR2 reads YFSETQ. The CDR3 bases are TGCGCCAGCAGCTTGGAAACTAGCGCGGGTCAGCCGGAGACCCAGTACTTC. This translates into CASSLETSAGQPETQYF.